The entry that follows covers one TCR beta chain sequence. Because it lacks the conserved phenylalanine or tryptophan at the end, this CDR3 is likely a read error. This entry belongs to a study of tumor-infiltrating lymphocytes in primary liver carcinoma. Co-extracting RNA and DNA was done with roughly 17-34 mg of unsorted bulk tissue as input. Primary liver carcinoma in the patients was surgically resected. No treatment had been given to the patients, who were chronically infected with HBV. Sampling of each tumor involved five separate regions. Germline assignment: CDR1 MNHEY and CDR2 SVGAGI. The CDR3 consists of 14 residues. The V gene lost 4 bases and the J gene lost 0 bases, with 8 bases spanning the gap. The investigators made TCR beta cDNA from roughly 0.45 ug total RNA, using a constant-region primer. For TCR beta, libraries were produced by three nested multiplex PCR rounds using slightly modified ARM-PCR. TRBV1-TRBV30 forward primers and a C-beta reverse primer were used in the first two PCR rounds, which each ran for 10 cycles. One entry per CDR3 protein, called by TCRdb with MiXCR from the multiplex PCR reads. The sample shows about 44,000 distinct CDR3 sequences, over 70% of them seen only once.

V is TRBV6-5 and J is TRBJ2-3; D not certain. The clonotype comes from a man aged 40-50 years with primary liver carcinoma and hepatitis B virus infection. The sequenced material came from liver tumor tissue from sampling region 3. Subset denoted: tumor region T3, left-lateral pole. The CDR3: CASSSARSTDTQYS. DNA for the CDR3: TGTGCCAGCAGTTCTGCGAGGAGCACAGATACGCAGTATTCT.